This T cell receptor (beta chain) came from a study of shared clonotypes between healthy human individuals. Original data processing: In the immunoSEQ data, sequences were junction-only and lacked quality scores, so filtering differed. Sequenced by immunoSEQ multiplex PCR; TCRdb stores in-frame clones only, minus some. V and J calls and clone size are copied from that table; D and trimming were computed from the DNA. The sample has 2.3 million or so clones, 90% to 95% seen once. The CDR3 has 16 residues. Germline V gene sequence: CDR1 MRHNA, CDR2 SNTAGT. Germline trimming cut 6 bases from V and 8 bases from J; bases unmatched to any gene: 9.

V usage is TRBV6-4 and J usage is TRBJ2-1, with 14 positions matching TRBD2. Material: naive CD4+ T cells from PBMCs. Subset indicated: CD45RA+ positively selected. This clonotype was obtained from a man in his late teens or twenties in good health. Some clones in this sample may be carry-over from other donors' samples. DNA of the CDR3: TGTGCCAGCAGCCCCTCGACTAGCGGGAGGGTATATGAGCAGTTCTTC. Translating gives CASSPSTSGRVYEQFF.